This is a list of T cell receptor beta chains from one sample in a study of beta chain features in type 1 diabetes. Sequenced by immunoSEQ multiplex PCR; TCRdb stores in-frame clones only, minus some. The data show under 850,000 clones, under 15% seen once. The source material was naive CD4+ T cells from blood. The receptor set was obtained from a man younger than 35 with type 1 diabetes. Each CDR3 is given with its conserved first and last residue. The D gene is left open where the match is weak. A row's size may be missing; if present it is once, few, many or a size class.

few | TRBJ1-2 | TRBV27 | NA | TGTGCCAGCAGACAGGGTGTCGTTGGCTACACCTTC | CASRQGVVGYTF
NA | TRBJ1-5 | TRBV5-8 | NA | TGTGCCAGCAGCCCACCCAATCAGCCCCAGCATTTT | CASSPPNQPQHF
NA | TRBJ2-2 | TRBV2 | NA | TGTGCCAGCAGTGAGGGGACAACGAACACCGGGGAGCTGTTTTTT | CASSEGTTNTGELFF
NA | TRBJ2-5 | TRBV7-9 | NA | TGTGCCAGCAGCTTGCGCGGACAGTCGGAGACCCAGTACTTC | CASSLRGQSETQYF
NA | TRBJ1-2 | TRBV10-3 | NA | TGTGCCATCAGCGAAGACAGGCGCTACACCTTC | CAISEDRRYTF
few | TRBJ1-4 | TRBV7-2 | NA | TGTGCCAGCAGCCTCGGGGGGCTCGGGAATGAAAAACTGTTTTTT | CASSLGGLGNEKLFF
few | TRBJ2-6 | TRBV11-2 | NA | TGTGCCAGCAGCTTTGGACGGTCCTCTGGGGCCAACGTCCTGACTTTC | CASSFGRSSGANVLTF
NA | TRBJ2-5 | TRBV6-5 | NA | TGTGCCAGCAGTTACTCGTCCAGCGCCGAGACCCAGTACTTC | CASSYSSSAETQYF
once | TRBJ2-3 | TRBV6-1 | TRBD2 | TGTGCCAGCAGCACCGCGGGACTAATCAGGAATACGCAGTATTTT | CASSTAGLIRNTQYF
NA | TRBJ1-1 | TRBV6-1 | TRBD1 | TGTGCCATCAGTGAAGGGACAGGGAGGACTGAAGCTTTCTTT | CAISEGTGRTEAFF
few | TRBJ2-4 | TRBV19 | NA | TGTGCCAGTAGTACCGGGATGGCCAAAAACATTCAGTACTTC | CASSTGMAKNIQYF
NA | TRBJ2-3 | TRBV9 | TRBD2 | TGTGCCAGCAGCGTATCTGGGAGGAGCGGGGGCGCAGATACGCAGTATTTT | CASSVSGRSGGADTQYF
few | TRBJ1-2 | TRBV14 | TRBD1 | TGTGCCAGCAGCCGGGACAGGGGGCTTGGCTACACCTTC | CASSRDRGLGYTF
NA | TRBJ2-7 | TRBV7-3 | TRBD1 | TGTGCCAGCAGCCCTGGACAGGGGAACTACGAGCAGTACTTC | CASSPGQGNYEQYF
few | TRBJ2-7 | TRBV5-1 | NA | TGCGCCAGCAGCTATTCCACTGGCTCCTACGAGCAGTACTTC | CASSYSTGSYEQYF
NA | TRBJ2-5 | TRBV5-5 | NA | TGTGCCAGCAGCCCTGGGGGGCATATGGAGACCCAGTACTTC | CASSPGGHMETQYF
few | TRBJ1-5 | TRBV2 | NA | TGTGCCAGCAGTGAAGGGAGGGATACCGGAGGGCATTTT | CASSEGRDTGGHF
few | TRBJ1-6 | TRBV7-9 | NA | TGTGCCAGCAGCTTAGCGTCTTCACCCCTCCACTTT | CASSLASSPLHF
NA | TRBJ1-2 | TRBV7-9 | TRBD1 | TGTGCCAGCAGCTCTCATCAGGGGGCGCGGGGCTACACCTTC | CASSSHQGARGYTF
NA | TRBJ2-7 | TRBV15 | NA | TGTGCCACCAGCAAGCTTCAACTGTCAGTCGAGCAGTACTTC | CATSKLQLSVEQYF
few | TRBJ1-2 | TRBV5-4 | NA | TGTGCCAGCAGCTTGGGGATGGTAAGGGAAAATGGCTACACCTTC | CASSLGMVRENGYTF
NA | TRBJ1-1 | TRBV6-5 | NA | TGTGCCAGCACCCAGTGGACTGAAGCTTTCTTT | CASTQWTEAFF
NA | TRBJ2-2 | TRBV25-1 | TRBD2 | TGTGCCAGCAGTGAATCGGGAGGGTACACCGGGGAGCTGTTTTTT | CASSESGGYTGELFF
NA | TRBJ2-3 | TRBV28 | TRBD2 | TGTGCCAGCAGTTCCCCGATAAGCGGGGTACCGACAGATACGCAGTATTTT | CASSSPISGVPTDTQYF
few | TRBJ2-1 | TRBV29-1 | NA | TGCAGCGTTACCCCCTCCTACAATGAGCAGTTCTTC | CSVTPSYNEQFF
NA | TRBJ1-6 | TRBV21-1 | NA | TGTGCCAGCAGCTCCCCTTGGGGGCCTAAGTCACCCCTCCACTTT | CASSSPWGPKSPLHF
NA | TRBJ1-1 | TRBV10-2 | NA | TGCGCCAGCAGCCGCCTCGGGAGGGACACTGAAGCTTTCTTT | CASSRLGRDTEAFF
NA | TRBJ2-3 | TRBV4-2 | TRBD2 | TGTGCCAGCAAGTTAGCGGGGGAAAGCACAGATACGCAGTATTTT | CASKLAGESTDTQYF
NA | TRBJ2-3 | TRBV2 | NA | TGTGCCAGCAGCCGGGAGTTAGATACGCAGTATTTT | CASSRELDTQYF
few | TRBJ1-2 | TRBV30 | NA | TGTGCCTGGGGGGAGAACAGTCCGCTCTTC | CAWGENSPLF
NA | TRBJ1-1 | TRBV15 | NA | TGTGCCACCAGCAGACCCAAGGACCGTGAAGCTTTCTTT | CATSRPKDREAFF
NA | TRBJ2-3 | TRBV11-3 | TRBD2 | TGTGCCAGCAGCAATCGCCCAGCGGGGGGAGGCACAGATACGCAGTATTTT | CASSNRPAGGGTDTQYF
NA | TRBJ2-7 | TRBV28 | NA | TGTGCAAGCAGCCCGGGGGACGCCTACGAGCAGTACTTC | CASSPGDAYEQYF
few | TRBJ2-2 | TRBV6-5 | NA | TGTGCCAGCAGTTTAGCGACAGTTCCCGGGGAGCTGTTTTTT | CASSLATVPGELFF
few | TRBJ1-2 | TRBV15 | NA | TGTGCCACCAGGGGGGTTTATGGCTACACCTTC | CATRGVYGYTF
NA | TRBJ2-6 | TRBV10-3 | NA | TGTGCCGCTACGTCTGGGGCCAACGTCCTGACTTTC | CAATSGANVLTF
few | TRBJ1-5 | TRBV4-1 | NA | TGCGCCAGCAGCCAGACAGAGAATAATCAGCCCCAGCATTTT | CASSQTENNQPQHF
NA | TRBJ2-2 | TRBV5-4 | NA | TGTGCCAGCAGCTCATTGATGACCGGGGAGCTGTTTTTT | CASSSLMTGELFF
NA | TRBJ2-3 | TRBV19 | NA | TGTGCCAGTAGTGTGGGGGCCACAGATACGCAGTATTTT | CASSVGATDTQYF
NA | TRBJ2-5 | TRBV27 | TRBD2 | TGTGCCAGCAGGGGTGGACTAGCGGCTACTCAAGAGACCCAGTACTTC | CASRGGLAATQETQYF
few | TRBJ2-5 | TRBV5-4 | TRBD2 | TGTGCCAGCAGCTTGGGCGCTAGCGGGGGGCCCCAAGAGACCCAGTACTTC | CASSLGASGGPQETQYF
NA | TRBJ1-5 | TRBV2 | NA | TGTGCCAGCAGCTACCGGGACACCGATCAGCCCCAGCATTTT | CASSYRDTDQPQHF
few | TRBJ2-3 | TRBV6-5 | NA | TGTGCCAGCAGTGGAGGTTTCGGGGTCGCAGATACGCAGTATTTT | CASSGGFGVADTQYF
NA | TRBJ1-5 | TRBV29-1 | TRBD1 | TGCAGCGTGGGACAGGGGAATAGCAATCAGCCCCAGCATTTT | CSVGQGNSNQPQHF
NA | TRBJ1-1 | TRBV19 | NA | TGTGCCAGTAGTATTGTCGGGGTCGGCACTGAAGCTTTCTTT | CASSIVGVGTEAFF
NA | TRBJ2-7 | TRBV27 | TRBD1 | TGTGCCAGCGCGGACCGGGACAGGGCCTACGAGCAGTACTTC | CASADRDRAYEQYF
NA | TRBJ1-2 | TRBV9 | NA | TGTGCCAGCAGGGCACCGTCCCGTACAGGGCGAGGCGGCTACACCTTC | CASRAPSRTGRGGYTF
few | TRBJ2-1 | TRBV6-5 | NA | TGTGCCAGCAGCCAATACAATGAGCAGTTCTTC | CASSQYNEQFF
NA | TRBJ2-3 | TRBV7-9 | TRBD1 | TGTGCCAGCAGCTTAGGTTTATCACAGGGGGCATCAGATACGCAGTATTTT | CASSLGLSQGASDTQYF
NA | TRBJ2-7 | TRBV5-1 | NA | TGCGCCAGCAGCAAGGGACATCCCTACGAGCAGTACTTC | CASSKGHPYEQYF
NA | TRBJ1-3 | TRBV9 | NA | TGTGCCAGCAGCGTAGTGATTGGAAACACCATATATTTT | CASSVVIGNTIYF
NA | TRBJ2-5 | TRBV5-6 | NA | TGTGCCAGCAGCTTTCAAGCGCCAGAGACCCAGTACTTC | CASSFQAPETQYF
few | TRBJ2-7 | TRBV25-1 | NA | TGTGCCAGCAGTGAGGCAGGGGGGAGGTACGAGCAGTACTTC | CASSEAGGRYEQYF
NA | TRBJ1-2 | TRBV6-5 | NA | TGTGCCAGCAGCCCTCAGGGGTGGCATGGCTACACCTTC | CASSPQGWHGYTF
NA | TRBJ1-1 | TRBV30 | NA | TGTGCCTCTGTCCCTGACCCCCATGGTTTTGAAGCTTTCTTT | CASVPDPHGFEAFF
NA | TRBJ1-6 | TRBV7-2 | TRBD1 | TGTGCCAGCAGCTTGGAAGCAGGGGGCGCGTGGGATTCACCCCTCCACTTT | CASSLEAGGAWDSPLHF
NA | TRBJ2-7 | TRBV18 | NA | TGTGCCAGCTCACCAGGGTCTAGCTACGAGCAGTACTTC | CASSPGSSYEQYF